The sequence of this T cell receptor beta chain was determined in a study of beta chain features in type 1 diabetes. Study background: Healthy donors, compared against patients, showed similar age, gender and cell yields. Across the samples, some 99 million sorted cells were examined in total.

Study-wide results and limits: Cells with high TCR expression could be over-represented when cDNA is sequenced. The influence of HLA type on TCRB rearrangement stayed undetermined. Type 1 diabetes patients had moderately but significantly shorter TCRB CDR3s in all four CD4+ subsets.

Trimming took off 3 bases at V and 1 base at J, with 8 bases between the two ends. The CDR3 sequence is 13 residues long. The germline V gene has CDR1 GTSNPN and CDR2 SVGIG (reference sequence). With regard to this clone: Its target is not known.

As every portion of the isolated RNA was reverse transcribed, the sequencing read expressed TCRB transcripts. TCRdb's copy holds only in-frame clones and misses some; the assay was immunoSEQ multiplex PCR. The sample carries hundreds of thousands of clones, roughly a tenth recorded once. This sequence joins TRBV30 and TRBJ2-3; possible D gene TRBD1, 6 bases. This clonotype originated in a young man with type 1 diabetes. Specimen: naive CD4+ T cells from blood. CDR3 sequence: CAWRGAGTDTQYF. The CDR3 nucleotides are TGTGCCTGGAGGGGGGCCGGCACAGATACGCAGTATTTT. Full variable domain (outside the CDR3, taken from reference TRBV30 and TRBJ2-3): SQTIHQWPATLVQPVGSPLSLECTVEGTSNPNLYWYRQAAGRGLQLLFYSVGIGQISSEVPQNLSASRPQDRQFILSSKKLLLSDSGFYLCAWRGAGTDTQYFGPGTRLTVL.